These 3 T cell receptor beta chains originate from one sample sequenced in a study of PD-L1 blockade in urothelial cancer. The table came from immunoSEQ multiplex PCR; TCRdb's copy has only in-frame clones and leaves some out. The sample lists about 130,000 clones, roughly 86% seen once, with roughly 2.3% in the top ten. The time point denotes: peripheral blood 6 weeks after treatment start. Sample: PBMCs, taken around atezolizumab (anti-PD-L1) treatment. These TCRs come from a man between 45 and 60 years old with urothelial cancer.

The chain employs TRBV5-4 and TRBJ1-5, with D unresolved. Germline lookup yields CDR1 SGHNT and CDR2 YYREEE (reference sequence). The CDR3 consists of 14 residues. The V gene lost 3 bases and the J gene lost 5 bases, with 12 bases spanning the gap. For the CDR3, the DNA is TGTGCCAGCAGCTATTTGCCAGGCTATCAGCCCCAGCATTTT. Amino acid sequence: CASSYLPGYQPQHF.

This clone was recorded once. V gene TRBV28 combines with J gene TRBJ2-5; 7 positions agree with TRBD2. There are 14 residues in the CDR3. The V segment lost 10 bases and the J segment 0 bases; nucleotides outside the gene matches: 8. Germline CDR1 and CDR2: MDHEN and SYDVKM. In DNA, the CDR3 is TGTGCCACCTCCGGCGGGAGACACCAAGAGACCCAGTACTTC. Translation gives CATSGGRHQETQYF.

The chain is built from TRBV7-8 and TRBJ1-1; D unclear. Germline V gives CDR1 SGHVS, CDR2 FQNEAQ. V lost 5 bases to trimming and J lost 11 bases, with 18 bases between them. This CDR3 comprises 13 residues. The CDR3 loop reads CASSDTRWAVAFF. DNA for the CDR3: TGTGCCAGCAGCGATACCCGATGGGCAGTTGCTTTCTTT.